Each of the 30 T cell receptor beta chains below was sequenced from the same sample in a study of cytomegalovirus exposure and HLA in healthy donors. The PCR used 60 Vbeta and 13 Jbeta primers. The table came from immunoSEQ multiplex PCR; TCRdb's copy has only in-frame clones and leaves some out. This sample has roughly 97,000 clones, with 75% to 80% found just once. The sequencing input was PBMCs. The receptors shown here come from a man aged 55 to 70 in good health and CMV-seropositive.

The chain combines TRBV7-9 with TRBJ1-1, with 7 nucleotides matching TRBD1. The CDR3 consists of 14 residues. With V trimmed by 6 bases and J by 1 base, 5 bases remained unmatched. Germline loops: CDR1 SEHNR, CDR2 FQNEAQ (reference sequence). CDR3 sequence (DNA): TGTGCCAGCAGGCAGAACAGGGGGAACACTGAAGCTTTCTTT. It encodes CASRQNRGNTEAFF.

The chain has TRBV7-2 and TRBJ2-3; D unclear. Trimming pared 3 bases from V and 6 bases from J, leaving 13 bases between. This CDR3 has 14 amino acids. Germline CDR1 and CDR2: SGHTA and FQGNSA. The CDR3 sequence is CASSLFEVRDTQYF. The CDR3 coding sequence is TGTGCCAGCAGCTTGTTCGAAGTCAGGGATACGCAGTATTTT.

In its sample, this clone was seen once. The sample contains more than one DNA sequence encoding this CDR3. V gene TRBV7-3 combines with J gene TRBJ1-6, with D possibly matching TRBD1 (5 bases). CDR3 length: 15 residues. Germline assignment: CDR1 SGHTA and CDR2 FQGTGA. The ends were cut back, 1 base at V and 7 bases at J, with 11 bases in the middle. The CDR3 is CASSLSPGGNSPLHF. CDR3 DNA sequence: TGTGCCAGCAGCTTAAGTCCGGGGGGGAATTCACCCCTCCACTTT.

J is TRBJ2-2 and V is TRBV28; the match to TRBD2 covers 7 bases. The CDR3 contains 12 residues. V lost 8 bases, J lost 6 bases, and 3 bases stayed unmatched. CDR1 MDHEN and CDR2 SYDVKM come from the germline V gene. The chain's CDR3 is CASGRVAGELFF. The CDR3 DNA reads TGTGCCAGCGGGAGGGTCGCCGGGGAGCTGTTTTTT.

The CDR3 spells CASSLRPGQGNTEAFF. The CDR3 DNA sequence: TGTGCCAGCAGCCTGCGGCCGGGACAGGGGAACACTGAAGCTTTCTTT. V usage is TRBV7-9 and J usage is TRBJ1-1; 9 bases are shared with TRBD1. CDR1 is SEHNR, CDR2 FQNEAQ, per germline (reference sequence). This CDR3 has 16 amino acids. V shed 5 bases and J 1 base; nucleotides not matched to a gene: 8. Full variable domain (rest looked up from reference TRBV7-9 and TRBJ1-1): DTGVSQNPRHKITKRGQNVTFRCDPISEHNRLYWYRQTLGQGPEFLTYFQNEAQLEKSRLLSDRFSAERPKGSFSTLEIQRTEQGDSAMYLCASSLRPGQGNTEAFFGQGTRLTVV.

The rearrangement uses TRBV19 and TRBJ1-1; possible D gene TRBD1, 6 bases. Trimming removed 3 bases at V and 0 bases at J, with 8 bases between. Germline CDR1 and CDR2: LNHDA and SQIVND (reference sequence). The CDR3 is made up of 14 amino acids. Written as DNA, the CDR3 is TGTGCCAGTAGTATCGGACAGATGAACACTGAAGCTTTCTTT. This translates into CASSIGQMNTEAFF.

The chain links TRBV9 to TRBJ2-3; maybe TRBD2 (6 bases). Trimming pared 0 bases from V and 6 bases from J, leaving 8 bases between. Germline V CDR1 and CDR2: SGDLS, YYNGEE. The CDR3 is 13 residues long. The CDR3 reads CASSVDAGDTQYF. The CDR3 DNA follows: TGTGCCAGCAGCGTAGATGCGGGGGATACGCAGTATTTT.

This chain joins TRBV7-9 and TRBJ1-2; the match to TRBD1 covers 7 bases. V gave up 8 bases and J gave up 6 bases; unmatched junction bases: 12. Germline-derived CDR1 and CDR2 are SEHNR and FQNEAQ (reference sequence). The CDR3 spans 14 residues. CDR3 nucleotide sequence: TGTGCCAGCCGAACCCTGGGGGACAGCGATGGCTACACCTTC. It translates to CASRTLGDSDGYTF.

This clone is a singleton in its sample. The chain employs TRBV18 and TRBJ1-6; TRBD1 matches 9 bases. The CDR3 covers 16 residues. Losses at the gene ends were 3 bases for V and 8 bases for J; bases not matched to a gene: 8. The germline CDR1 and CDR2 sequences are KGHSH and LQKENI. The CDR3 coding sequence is TGTGCCAGCTCACCCCGGACAGGGGCTACTGATTCACCCCTCCACTTT. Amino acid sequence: CASSPRTGATDSPLHF.

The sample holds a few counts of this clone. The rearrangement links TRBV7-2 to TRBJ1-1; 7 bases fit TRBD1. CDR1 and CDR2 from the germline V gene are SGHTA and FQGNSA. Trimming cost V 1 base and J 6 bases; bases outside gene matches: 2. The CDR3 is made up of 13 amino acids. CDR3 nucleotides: TGTGCCAGCAGCTTAGTCACAGGGGCTGAAGCTTTCTTT. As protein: CASSLVTGAEAFF.

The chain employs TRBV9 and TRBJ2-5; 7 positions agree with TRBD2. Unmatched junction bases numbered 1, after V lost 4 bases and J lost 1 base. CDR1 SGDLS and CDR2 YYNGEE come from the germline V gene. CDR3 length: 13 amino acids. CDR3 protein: CASSIAGQETQYF. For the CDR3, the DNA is TGTGCCAGCAGCATAGCGGGCCAAGAGACCCAGTACTTC. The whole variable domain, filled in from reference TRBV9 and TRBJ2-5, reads DSGVTQTPKHLITATGQRVTLRCSPRSGDLSVYWYQQSLDQGLQFLIQYYNGEERAKGNILERFSAQQFPDLHSELNLSSLELGDSALYFCASSIAGQETQYFGPGTRLLVL.

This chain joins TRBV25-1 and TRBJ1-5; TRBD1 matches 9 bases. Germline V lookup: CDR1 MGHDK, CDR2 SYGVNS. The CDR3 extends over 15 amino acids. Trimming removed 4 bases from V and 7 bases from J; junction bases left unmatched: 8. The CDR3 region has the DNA TGTGCCAGCAGTGGGGCACAGGGGGCTAACCAGCCCCAGCATTTT. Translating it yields CASSGAQGANQPQHF.

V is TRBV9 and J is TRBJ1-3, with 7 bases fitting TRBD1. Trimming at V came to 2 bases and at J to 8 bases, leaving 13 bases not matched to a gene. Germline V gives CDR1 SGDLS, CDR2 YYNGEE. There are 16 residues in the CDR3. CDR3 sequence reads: CASSVEIGTVADTIYF. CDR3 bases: TGTGCCAGCAGCGTGGAAATCGGGACAGTAGCGGACACCATATATTTT.

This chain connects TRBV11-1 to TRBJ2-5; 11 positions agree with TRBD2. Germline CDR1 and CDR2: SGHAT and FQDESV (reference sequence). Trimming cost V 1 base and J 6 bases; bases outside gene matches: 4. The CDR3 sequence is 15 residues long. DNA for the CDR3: TGTGCCAGCAGCTTAGGACTAGCGGGGTCAAAGACCCAGTACTTC. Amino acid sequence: CASSLGLAGSKTQYF. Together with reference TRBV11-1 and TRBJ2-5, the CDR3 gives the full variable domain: EAEVAQSPRYKITEKSQAVAFWCDPISGHATLYWYRQILGQGPELLVQFQDESVVDDSQLPKDRFSAERLKGVDSTLKIQPAELGDSAMYLCASSLGLAGSKTQYFGPGTRLLVL.

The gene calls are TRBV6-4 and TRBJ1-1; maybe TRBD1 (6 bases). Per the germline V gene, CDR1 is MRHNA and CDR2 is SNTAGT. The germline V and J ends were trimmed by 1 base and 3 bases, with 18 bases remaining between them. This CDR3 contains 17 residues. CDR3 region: CASSDWGEGVRDTEAFF. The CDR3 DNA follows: TGTGCCAGCAGTGACTGGGGGGAGGGGGTTAGGGACACTGAAGCTTTCTTT.

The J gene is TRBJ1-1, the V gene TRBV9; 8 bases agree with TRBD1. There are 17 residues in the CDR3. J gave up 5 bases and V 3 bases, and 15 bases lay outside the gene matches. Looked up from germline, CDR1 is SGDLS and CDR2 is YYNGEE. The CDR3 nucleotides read TGTGCCAGCAGCGGACGCATTATAGGACAGGGCGAAACTGAAGCTTTCTTT. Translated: CASSGRIIGQGETEAFF.

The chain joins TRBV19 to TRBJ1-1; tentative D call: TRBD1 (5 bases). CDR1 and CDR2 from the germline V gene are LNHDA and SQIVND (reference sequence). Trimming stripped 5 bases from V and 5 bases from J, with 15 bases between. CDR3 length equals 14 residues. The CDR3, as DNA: TGTGCCAGTAGTTTTGGGGCCGCCAGGACTGAAGCTTTCTTT. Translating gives CASSFGAARTEAFF.

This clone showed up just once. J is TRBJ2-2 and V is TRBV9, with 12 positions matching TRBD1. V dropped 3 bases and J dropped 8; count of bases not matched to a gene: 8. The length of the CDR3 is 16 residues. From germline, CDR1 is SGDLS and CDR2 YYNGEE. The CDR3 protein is CASSAPGQGAAGELFF. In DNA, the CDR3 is TGTGCCAGCAGCGCTCCGGGACAGGGGGCGGCGGGGGAGCTGTTTTTT.

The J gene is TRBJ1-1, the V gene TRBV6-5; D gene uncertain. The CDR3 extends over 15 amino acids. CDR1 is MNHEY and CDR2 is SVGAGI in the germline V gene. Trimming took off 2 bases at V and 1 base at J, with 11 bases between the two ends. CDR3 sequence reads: CASSYAGSANTEAFF. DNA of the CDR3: TGTGCCAGCAGTTACGCCGGGAGTGCGAACACTGAAGCTTTCTTT.

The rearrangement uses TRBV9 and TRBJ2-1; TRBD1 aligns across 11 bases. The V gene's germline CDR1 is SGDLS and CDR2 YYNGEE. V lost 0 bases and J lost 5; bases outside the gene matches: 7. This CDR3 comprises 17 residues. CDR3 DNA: TGTGCCAGCAGCGTAGCCACGGACAGGGGGCGCAACAATGAGCAGTTCTTC. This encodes CASSVATDRGRNNEQFF.

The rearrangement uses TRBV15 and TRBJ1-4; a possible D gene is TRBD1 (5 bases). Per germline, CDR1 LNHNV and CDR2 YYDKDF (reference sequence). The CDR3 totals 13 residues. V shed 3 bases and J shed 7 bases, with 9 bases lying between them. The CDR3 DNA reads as TGTGCCACCAGCAGCAGGGTGGGTGAAAAACTGTTTTTT. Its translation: CATSSRVGEKLFF.

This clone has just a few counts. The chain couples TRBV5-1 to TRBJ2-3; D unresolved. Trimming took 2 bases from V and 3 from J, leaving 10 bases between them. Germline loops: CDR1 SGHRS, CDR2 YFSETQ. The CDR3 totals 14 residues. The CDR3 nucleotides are TGCGCCAGCAGCTTCGCCGACTGGACAGATACGCAGTATTTT. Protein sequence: CASSFADWTDTQYF.

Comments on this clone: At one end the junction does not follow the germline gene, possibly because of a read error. Written as DNA, the CDR3 is TGTGCAAGCAGATTGGACTTCACAGATACGCAGTATTTT. Its translation: CASRLDFTDTQYF. The chain couples TRBV5-4 to TRBJ2-3, with D possibly being TRBD2 (5 bases). CDR1 is SGHNT, CDR2 YYREEE, per germline (reference sequence). CDR3 length equals 13 residues.

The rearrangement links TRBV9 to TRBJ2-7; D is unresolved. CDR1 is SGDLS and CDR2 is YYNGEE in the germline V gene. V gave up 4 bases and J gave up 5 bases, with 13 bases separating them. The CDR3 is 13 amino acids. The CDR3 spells CASSPPEADEQYF. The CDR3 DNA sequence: TGTGCCAGCAGCCCCCCTGAGGCAGACGAGCAGTACTTC. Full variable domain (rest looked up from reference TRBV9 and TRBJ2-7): DSGVTQTPKHLITATGQRVTLRCSPRSGDLSVYWYQQSLDQGLQFLIQYYNGEERAKGNILERFSAQQFPDLHSELNLSSLELGDSALYFCASSPPEADEQYFGPGTRLTVT.

The CDR3 DNA follows: TGCGCCAGCAATCATACGGACAGGGGATCGTTAGGGTACTTC. It encodes CASNHTDRGSLGYF. This rearrangement joins TRBV10-1 to TRBJ2-7, with 9 bases that match TRBD1. This CDR3 region has 14 residues. Losses at the gene ends were 7 bases for V and 12 bases for J; bases not matched to a gene: 16. Germline CDR1 and CDR2: WNHNN and SYGVQD (reference sequence).

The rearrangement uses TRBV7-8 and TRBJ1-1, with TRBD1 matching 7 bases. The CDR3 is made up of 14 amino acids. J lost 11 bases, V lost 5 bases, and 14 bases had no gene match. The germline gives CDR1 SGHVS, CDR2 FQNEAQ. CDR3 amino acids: CASSIRDSRGGAFF. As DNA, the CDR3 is TGTGCCAGCAGCATCCGGGACAGCCGAGGAGGGGCTTTCTTT.

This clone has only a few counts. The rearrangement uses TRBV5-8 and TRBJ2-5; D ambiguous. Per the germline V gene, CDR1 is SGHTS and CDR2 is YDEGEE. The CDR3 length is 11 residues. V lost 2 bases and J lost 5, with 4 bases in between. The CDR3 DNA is TGTGCCAGCAGCTTTCTGGAGACCCAGTACTTC. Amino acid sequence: CASSFLETQYF.

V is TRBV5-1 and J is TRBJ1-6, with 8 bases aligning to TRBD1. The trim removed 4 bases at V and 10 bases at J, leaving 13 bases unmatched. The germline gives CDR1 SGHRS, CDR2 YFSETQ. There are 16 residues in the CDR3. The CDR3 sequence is CASSVNPTGEGSPLHF. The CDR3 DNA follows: TGCGCCAGCAGCGTGAACCCGACAGGGGAGGGATCACCCCTCCACTTT.

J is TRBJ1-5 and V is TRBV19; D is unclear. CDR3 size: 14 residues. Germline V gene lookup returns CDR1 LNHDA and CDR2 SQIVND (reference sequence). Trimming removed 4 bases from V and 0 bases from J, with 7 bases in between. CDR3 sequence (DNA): TGTGCCAGTAGTACAGGCGTTAGCAATCAGCCCCAGCATTTT. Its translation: CASSTGVSNQPQHF.

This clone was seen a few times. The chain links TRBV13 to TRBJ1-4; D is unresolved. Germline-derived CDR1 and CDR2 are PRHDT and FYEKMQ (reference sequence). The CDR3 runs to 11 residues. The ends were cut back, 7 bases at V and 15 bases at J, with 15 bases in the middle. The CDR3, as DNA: TGTGCCAGCACTTCCGGCCCGAGGGTGTTTTTT. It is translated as CASTSGPRVFF.